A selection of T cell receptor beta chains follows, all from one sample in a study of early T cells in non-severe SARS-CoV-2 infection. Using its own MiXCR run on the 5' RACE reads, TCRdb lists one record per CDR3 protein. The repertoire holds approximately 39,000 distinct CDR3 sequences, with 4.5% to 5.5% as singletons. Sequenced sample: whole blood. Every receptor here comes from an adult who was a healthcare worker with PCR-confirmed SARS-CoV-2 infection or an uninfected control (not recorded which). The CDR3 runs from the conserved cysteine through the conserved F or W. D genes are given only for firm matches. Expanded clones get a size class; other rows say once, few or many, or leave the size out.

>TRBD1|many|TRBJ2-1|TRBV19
CASSMTGGVADEQFF
TGTGCCAGTAGTATGACAGGGGGCGTAGCCGATGAGCAGTTCTTC
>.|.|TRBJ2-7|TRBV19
CASSIDFGNRPRSEQYF
TGTGCCAGTAGTATAGATTTTGGGAACAGACCTCGGAGCGAGCAGTACTTC
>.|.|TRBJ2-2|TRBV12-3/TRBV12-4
CANKGGNTGELFF
TGTGCCAACAAGGGTGGGAACACCGGGGAGCTGTTTTTT
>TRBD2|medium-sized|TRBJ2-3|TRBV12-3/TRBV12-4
CASSPTGGHTDTQYF
TGTGCCAGCAGTCCGACGGGGGGGCACACAGATACGCAGTATTTT
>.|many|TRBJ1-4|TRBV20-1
CSAREGGGGFVANEKLFF
TGCAGTGCTAGAGAAGGAGGTGGGGGGTTTGTGGCTAATGAAAAACTGTTTTTT
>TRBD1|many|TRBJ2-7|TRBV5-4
CASSLEGQRIEQYF
TGTGCCAGCAGCTTGGAGGGACAGAGGATAGAGCAGTACTTC
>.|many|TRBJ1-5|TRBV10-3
CAIKREGDNQPQHF
TGTGCCATCAAAAGGGAGGGGGACAATCAGCCCCAGCATTTT
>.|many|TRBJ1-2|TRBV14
CASRLASNYGYTF
TGTGCCAGCAGACTCGCTTCTAACTATGGCTACACCTTC
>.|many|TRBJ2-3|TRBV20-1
CSAPPITSTDTQYF
TGCAGTGCTCCCCCTATTACGAGCACAGATACGCAGTATTTT
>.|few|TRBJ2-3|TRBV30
CAWRGSGTDTQYF
TGTGCCTGGAGAGGTAGCGGCACAGATACGCAGTATTTT
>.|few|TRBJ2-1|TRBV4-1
CASSHPGQYNEQFF
TGCGCCAGCAGCCATCCGGGCCAATACAATGAGCAGTTCTTC
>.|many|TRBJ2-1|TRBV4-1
CASSQGPGINEQFF
TGCGCCAGCAGCCAGGGGCCGGGAATCAATGAGCAGTTCTTC
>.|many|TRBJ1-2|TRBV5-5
CASSLEQDGFHGYTF
TGTGCCAGCAGCTTGGAACAGGATGGATTCCATGGCTACACCTTC
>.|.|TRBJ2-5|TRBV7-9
CASSGLSAVPETQYF
TGTGCCAGCAGCGGACTTTCCGCGGTGCCCGAGACCCAGTACTTC
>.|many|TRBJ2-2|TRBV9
CASSVGGSYTGELFF
TGTGCCAGCAGCGTAGGGGGCAGCTACACCGGGGAGCTGTTTTTT
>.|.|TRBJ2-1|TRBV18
CASSLPGAGTNEQFF
TGTGCCAGCTCACTGCCGGGGGCCGGGACTAATGAGCAGTTCTTC
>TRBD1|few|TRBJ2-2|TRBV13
CVSSPRQGTGELFF
TGTGTCAGCAGCCCCCGACAGGGAACCGGGGAGCTGTTTTTT
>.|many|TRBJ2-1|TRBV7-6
CASSPLHNEQFF
TGTGCCAGCAGCCCGCTCCACAATGAGCAGTTCTTC
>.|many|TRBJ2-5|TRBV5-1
CASIIIPGAETQYF
TGCGCCAGCATTATAATCCCCGGAGCGGAGACCCAGTACTTC
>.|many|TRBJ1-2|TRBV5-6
CASSDRRSLYGYTF
TGTGCCAGCAGCGATAGACGGAGCCTCTATGGCTACACCTTC
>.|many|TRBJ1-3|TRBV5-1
CASSLTASGNTIYF
TGCGCCAGCAGTTTGACGGCTTCTGGAAACACCATATATTTT
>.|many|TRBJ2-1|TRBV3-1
CASSRGSSYNEQFF
TGTGCCAGCAGCCGGGGCAGCTCCTACAATGAGCAGTTCTTC
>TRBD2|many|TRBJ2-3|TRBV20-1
CSAGDASGARDTQYF
TGCAGTGCTGGGGACGCTAGCGGGGCCCGGGATACGCAGTATTTT
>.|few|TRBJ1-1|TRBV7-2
CASSPNLVNTEAFF
TGTGCCAGCAGCCCAAACCTGGTGAACACTGAAGCTTTCTTT
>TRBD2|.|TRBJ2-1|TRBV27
CASGTSGGYEQFF
TGTGCCAGCGGGACTAGCGGGGGCTATGAGCAGTTCTTC
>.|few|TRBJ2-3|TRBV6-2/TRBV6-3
CASNFRAEVTNTQYF
TGTGCCAGCAATTTCCGAGCGGAGGTCACCAATACGCAGTATTTT
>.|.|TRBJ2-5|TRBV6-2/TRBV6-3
CASTHTVRTQYF
TGTGCCAGCACCCACACCGTGAGGACCCAGTACTTC
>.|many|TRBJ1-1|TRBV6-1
CASSGEGPNTEAFF
TGTGCCAGCAGTGGAGAGGGGCCTAACACTGAAGCTTTCTTT
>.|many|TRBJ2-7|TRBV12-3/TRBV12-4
CASRPNLQGHEQYF
TGTGCCAGCAGACCTAATCTACAGGGCCACGAGCAGTACTTC
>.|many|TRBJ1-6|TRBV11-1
CASRTEIRAPLHF
TGTGCCAGCCGGACAGAGATCCGCGCACCCCTCCACTTT
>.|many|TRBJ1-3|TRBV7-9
CASNEGSGNTIYF
TGTGCCAGCAACGAAGGCTCTGGAAACACCATATATTTT
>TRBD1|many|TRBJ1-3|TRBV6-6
CASSEDRGDGNTIYF
TGTGCCAGCAGTGAAGACAGGGGTGACGGAAACACCATATATTTT
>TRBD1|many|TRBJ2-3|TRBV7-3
CASSSDRVEDTQYF
TGTGCCAGCAGCTCCGACAGGGTTGAAGATACGCAGTATTTT
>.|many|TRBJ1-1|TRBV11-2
CASRPESLNTEAFF
TGTGCCAGCAGACCAGAGTCCCTGAACACTGAAGCTTTCTTT
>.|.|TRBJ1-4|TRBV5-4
CASSLSPSATNEKLFF
TGTGCCAGCAGCCTCTCCCCATCCGCAACTAATGAAAAACTGTTTTTT
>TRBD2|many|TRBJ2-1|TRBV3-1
CASSKGTSGGYNEQFF
TGTGCCAGCAGTAAAGGGACTAGCGGGGGTTACAATGAGCAGTTCTTC
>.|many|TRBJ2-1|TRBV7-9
CASSRGWSHLYNEQFF
TGTGCCAGCAGCCGCGGGTGGAGTCACTTATACAATGAGCAGTTCTTC
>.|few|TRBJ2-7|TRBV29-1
CSVWKGQGYEQYF
TGCAGCGTTTGGAAAGGGCAGGGATACGAGCAGTACTTC
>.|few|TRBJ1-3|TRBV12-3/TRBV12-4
CASSLGRGNTIYF
TGTGCCAGCAGTTTGGGACGTGGAAACACCATATATTTT
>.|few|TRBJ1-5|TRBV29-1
CSVAGEGNQPQHF
TGCAGCGTTGCAGGGGAGGGCAATCAGCCCCAGCATTTT
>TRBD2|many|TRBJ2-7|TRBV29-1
CSGSGGATYEQYF
TGCAGCGGCAGCGGGGGGGCGACCTACGAGCAGTACTTC
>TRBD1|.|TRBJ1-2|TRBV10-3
CAISAGQGRGGYTF
TGTGCCATCAGTGCCGGACAGGGGCGCGGCGGCTACACCTTC
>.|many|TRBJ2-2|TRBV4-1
CASSRMGGNTGELFF
TGCGCCAGCAGCCGCATGGGGGGGAACACCGGGGAGCTGTTTTTT
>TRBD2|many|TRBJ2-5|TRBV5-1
CASSFASGEETQYF
TGCGCCAGCAGCTTCGCTAGCGGGGAAGAGACCCAGTACTTC
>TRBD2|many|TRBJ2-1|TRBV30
CAWSEGLAGTTEQFF
TGTGCCTGGAGCGAGGGGCTAGCGGGCACGACGGAGCAGTTCTTC
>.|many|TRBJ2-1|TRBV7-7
CASSLALEGTNEQFF
TGTGCCAGCAGCTTAGCCTTGGAGGGCACCAATGAGCAGTTCTTC
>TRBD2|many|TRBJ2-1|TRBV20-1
CSARGRRGGSYNEQFF
TGCAGTGCTAGAGGTCGGCGGGGGGGCTCCTACAATGAGCAGTTCTTC
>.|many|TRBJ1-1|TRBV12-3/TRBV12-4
CASCRRGKAEAFF
TGTGCCAGCTGCCGACGGGGGAAGGCTGAAGCTTTCTTT
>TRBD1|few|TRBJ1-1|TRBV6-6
CASSYTPGQGWVVNTEAFF
TGTGCCAGCAGTTACACCCCCGGACAGGGATGGGTCGTGAACACTGAAGCTTTCTTT
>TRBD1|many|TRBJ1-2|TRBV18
CASSPRDRGLNYGYTF
TGTGCCAGCTCACCCCGGGACAGGGGGCTGAACTATGGCTACACCTTC
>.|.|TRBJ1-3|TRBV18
CASSPDGAGNTIYF
TGTGCCAGCTCACCCGACGGTGCTGGAAACACCATATATTTT
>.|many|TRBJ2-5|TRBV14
CASSQSGQGETQYF
TGTGCCAGCAGCCAAAGTGGTCAGGGAGAGACCCAGTACTTC
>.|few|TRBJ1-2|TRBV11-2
CASSPGQYGYTF
TGTGCCAGCAGCCCTGGACAGTATGGCTACACCTTC
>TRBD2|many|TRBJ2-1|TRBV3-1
CASRSGGSYNEQFF
TGTGCCAGCAGAAGCGGGGGCTCCTACAATGAGCAGTTCTTC
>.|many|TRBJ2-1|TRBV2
CASSERPNSDEQFF
TGTGCCAGCAGTGAAAGGCCGAATTCGGATGAGCAGTTCTTC